This T cell receptor beta chain was observed in a study of CD8+ T cells in alopecia areata. Overall study findings and caveats: Because of a solitary nonresponder, the connection of baseline CD8+ expansion to response stays uncertain.

Concerning this clone: Antigen: not known.

The treatment here: oral pan-JAK inhibitor, 5-10 mg twice daily. There are 17 residues in the CDR3. Germline V gene sequence: CDR1 LNHNV, CDR2 YYDKDF (reference sequence). V was shortened by 0 bases and J by 1 base, with 13 bases between the two germline ends. Sequencing templates came from extracted RNA that was reverse transcribed into cDNA. Sequencing was performed with immunoSEQ multiplex PCR; in TCRdb, only in-frame clones are kept and a portion is missing. Of some 180,000 clones in the sample, roughly 50% are singletons; the top ten hold approximately 11%. This material consisted of CD8+ T cells sorted from blood, taken at week 24, from a patient treated with tofacitinib. The rearrangement uses TRBV15 and TRBJ2-1; D might be TRBD2 (6 bases). This clonotype was obtained from a human donor with alopecia areata. CDR3 DNA sequence: TGTGCCACCAGCAGAGATGCCATGGGACTTTCCTACAATGAGCAGTTCTTC. This translates into CATSRDAMGLSYNEQFF.